Listed here are 14 T cell receptor beta chains from one sample, sequenced in a study of T-cell memory formation after mild COVID-19 listed by TCRdb under 2021. Libraries came from 5' RACE. Instrument on record: Illumina NovaSeq 6000. TCRdb applied fastp at Q25 and MiXCR to the public reads, then kept only in-frame beta chains. Each entry merges the rows of one CDR3 protein and shows their most common DNA and genes. The sample yields over 250,000 distinct CDR3 sequences; less than 20% were counted once. Roughly 22% of the sample goes to the ten largest clones. The material sequenced was PBMCs or a T cell subset sorted from them (not recorded which). These receptors originate from a man younger than 35 who had mild COVID-19 (a few samples of this study predate the infection). The sample titles of this study are shuffled in the database, so cell type and time point are left out; the donor was told from shared clones.

The chain has TRBV2 and TRBJ2-3; the D call may be TRBD1 or TRBD2 (6 bases each). V was cut by 2 bases and J by 5 bases, with 11 bases left in between. This CDR3 is 14 amino acids long. Germline CDR1 SNHLY, CDR2 FYNNEI. The CDR3 protein is CASSESRGGDTQYF. DNA for the CDR3: TGTGCCAGCAGTGAAAGCAGGGGAGGAGATACGCAGTATTTT. The variable domain in full, with the rest retrieved from reference TRBV2 and TRBJ2-3, is EPEVTQTPSHQVTQMGQEVILRCVPISNHLYFYWYRQILGQKVEFLVSFYNNEISEKSEIFDDQFSVERPDGSNFTLKIRSTKLEDSAMYFCASSESRGGDTQYFGPGTRLTVL.

In this sample, this clonotype turned up a few times. This chain uses TRBV5-1 with TRBJ2-5; 7 bases fit TRBD2. Looked up from germline, CDR1 is SGHRS and CDR2 is YFSETQ. The CDR3 sequence is 14 residues long. J was trimmed by 0 bases and V by 6 bases; bases with no gene match: 5. CDR3 nucleotides: TGCGCCAGCACCGAAGCGGGGAACCAAGAGACCCAGTACTTC. Its protein product is CASTEAGNQETQYF.

The chain links TRBV7-9 to TRBJ2-1; TRBD1 might be the D (5 bases). CDR3 length equals 16 residues. With 8 bases removed from V and 9 bases from J, the gap between germline ends came to 26 bases. The germline V gene has CDR1 SEHNR and CDR2 FQNEAQ (reference sequence). The CDR3 region is CASVAWVGPTGPEQFF. The CDR3 region has the DNA TGTGCCAGCGTCGCGTGGGTGGGGCCTACAGGTCCTGAGCAGTTCTTC.

The rearrangement links TRBV7-2 to TRBJ1-2; D possibly corresponds to TRBD1 (5 bases). The CDR3 runs 14 residues. Trimming left V 5 bases short and J 5 bases short, with 15 bases between. The germline V gene encodes CDR1 SGHTA and CDR2 FQGNSA. CDR3 amino acids: CASSPQDGAYGYTF. Written as DNA, the CDR3 is TGTGCCAGCAGCCCCCAGGATGGGGCTTATGGCTACACCTTC.

The chain joins TRBV5-1 to TRBJ2-3; D not resolved. The V gene's germline CDR1 is SGHRS and CDR2 YFSETQ. Trimming took 4 bases from V and 2 from J, leaving 17 bases between them. There are 16 residues in the CDR3. In DNA form, the CDR3 reads TGCGCCAGCAGCACAGACCCCCAGACCTACACAGATACGCAGTATTTT. Protein product: CASSTDPQTYTDTQYF. The complete variable domain, with remaining parts taken from reference TRBV5-1 and TRBJ2-3, reads KAGVTQTPRYLIKTRGQQVTLSCSPISGHRSVSWYQQTPGQGLQFLFEYFSETQRNKGNFPGRFSGRQFSNSRSEMNVSTLELGDSALYLCASSTDPQTYTDTQYFGPGTRLTVL.

The rearrangement joins TRBV5-1 to TRBJ2-3; a possible D gene is TRBD1 (5 bases). Trimming took 0 bases from V and 4 from J, leaving 9 bases between them. Germline CDR1 reads SGHRS; CDR2 reads YFSETQ. This CDR3 is 14 amino acids long. CDR3: CASSLEGYADTQYF. The CDR3 DNA sequence: TGCGCCAGCAGCTTGGAGGGGTACGCAGATACGCAGTATTTT. Full variable domain (outside the CDR3, taken from reference TRBV5-1 and TRBJ2-3): KAGVTQTPRYLIKTRGQQVTLSCSPISGHRSVSWYQQTPGQGLQFLFEYFSETQRNKGNFPGRFSGRQFSNSRSEMNVSTLELGDSALYLCASSLEGYADTQYFGPGTRLTVL.

The table lists this clonotype with many counts. The chain has TRBV5-1 and TRBJ2-3, with D possibly being TRBD2 (5 bases). Per germline, CDR1 SGHRS and CDR2 YFSETQ. Trimming stripped 4 bases from V and 4 bases from J, with 16 bases between. The CDR3 is made up of 15 amino acids. CDR3 amino acids: CASSPAGVRADTQYF. CDR3 nucleotides: TGCGCCAGCAGCCCGGCCGGGGTTCGAGCAGATACGCAGTATTTT. The variable domain in full, completed from reference TRBV5-1 and TRBJ2-3, reads KAGVTQTPRYLIKTRGQQVTLSCSPISGHRSVSWYQQTPGQGLQFLFEYFSETQRNKGNFPGRFSGRQFSNSRSEMNVSTLELGDSALYLCASSPAGVRADTQYFGPGTRLTVL.

This sequence joins TRBV4-3 and TRBJ1-1, with 8 bases aligning to TRBD1. Trimming cost V 3 bases and J 3 bases; bases outside gene matches: 9. Germline CDR1 LGHNA, CDR2 YSLEER. CDR3 length: 16 amino acids. The CDR3 sequence: CASSHGLRQGYTEAFF. The CDR3 DNA reads as TGCGCCAGCAGCCACGGCCTAAGACAGGGGTACACTGAAGCTTTCTTT.

V gene TRBV18 combines with J gene TRBJ2-3; D tentatively fits TRBD1 or TRBD2 (6 bases each). CDR1 is KGHSH and CDR2 is LQKENI in the germline V gene. CDR3 length: 17 residues. V was cut by 3 bases and J by 13 bases, with 29 bases left in between. CDR3 coding DNA: TGTGCCAGCTCACCGATGAACCTCCGGGACACACCGGGGGCGAAGTATTTT. The encoded protein is CASSPMNLRDTPGAKYF. Looking up the rest from reference TRBV18 and TRBJ2-3 gives the full variable domain: NAGVMQNPRHLVRRRGQEARLRCSPMKGHSHVYWYRQLPEEGLKFMVYLQKENIIDESGMPKERFSAEFPKEGPSILRIQQVVRGDSAAYFCASSPMNLRDTPGAKYFGPGTRLTVL.

The chain uses TRBV4-2 and TRBJ2-7, with 8 nucleotides matching TRBD2. Trimming at V came to 8 bases and at J to 3 bases, leaving 6 bases not matched to a gene. The CDR3 contains 13 residues. CDR1 LGHNA and CDR2 YNFKEQ come from the germline V gene. The CDR3 protein is CASGAGDVYEQYF. The CDR3 DNA reads as TGTGCCAGCGGAGCGGGGGATGTCTACGAGCAGTACTTC.

The rearrangement joins TRBV12-3 or TRBV12-4 to TRBJ2-3, with 12 bases fitting TRBD1. The junction had 0 bases not matched to a gene; V was cut back by 4 bases and J by 4 bases. The CDR3 spans 14 residues. CDR3 sequence: CASSWDRGPDTQYF. The CDR3 DNA reads TGTGCCAGCAGTTGGGACAGGGGGCCAGATACGCAGTATTTT.

This clonotype was counted between two and nine times. V usage is TRBV12-3 or TRBV12-4 and J usage is TRBJ2-2; 16 bases are shared with TRBD2. This CDR3 region has 17 residues. Trimming at V came to 7 bases and at J to 6 bases, leaving 8 bases not matched to a gene. CDR3 sequence (DNA): TGTGCCAGCACCCTAGGGACTAGCGGGGGGGCATCCGGGGAGCTGTTTTTT. It is translated as CASTLGTSGGASGELFF.

The sample holds a few counts of this clonotype. The rearrangement joins TRBV20-1 to TRBJ2-5, with D perhaps matching TRBD2 (7 bases). This CDR3 has 16 residues. CDR1 is DFQATT, CDR2 SNEGSKA, per germline (reference sequence). Trimming shortened V by 4 bases and J by 2 bases, and 20 bases separated the two germline ends. The CDR3: CSATTWEGGPQETQYF. The DNA for the CDR3 is TGCAGTGCTACAACCTGGGAGGGGGGCCCTCAAGAGACCCAGTACTTC.

The genes are TRBV20-1 and TRBJ2-7; tentative D call: TRBD1 (6 bases). CDR3 size: 10 residues. V was clipped by 8 bases and J by 1 base, with 6 bases between them. Germline loops: CDR1 DFQATT, CDR2 SNEGSKA (reference sequence). DNA for the CDR3: TGCAGTACAGGGTCCTACGAGCAGTACGTC. It translates to CSTGSYEQYV.